These T cell receptor beta chains were read from a single sample in a study of T cells in Graves' hyperthyroidism and ophthalmopathy. TCRdb re-called the multiplex PCR reads with MiXCR, one entry per CDR3 protein. The sample lists almost 250,000 distinct CDR3 sequences, roughly a quarter occurring once. Sequencing was carried out using blood. The receptor set was obtained from a woman between 35 and 50 years old with Graves' ophthalmopathy. Both conserved end residues are part of each CDR3. Fields, in order: CDR3 protein, CDR3 DNA, clone size, V gene, J gene, D gene. A D gene is named only where the DNA matches it firmly. Only part of the rows carry a size: once, few, many, or a class if the clone is expanded.

cdr3_aa: CAISDPLRERSYNEQFF
cdr3_nt: TGTGCCATCAGTGATCCCCTACGGGAGCGCTCCTACAATGAGCAGTTCTTC
clone_size: NA
v_call: TRBV10-3
j_call: TRBJ2-1
d_call: NA

cdr3_aa: CATGQQETQYF
cdr3_nt: TGTGCCACAGGACAGCAAGAGACCCAGTACTTC
clone_size: many
v_call: TRBV25-1
j_call: TRBJ2-5
d_call: NA

cdr3_aa: CASNHLELGDTEAFF
cdr3_nt: TGTGCCAGCAACCACCTGGAACTGGGGGACACTGAAGCTTTCTTT
clone_size: NA
v_call: TRBV6-2/TRBV6-3
j_call: TRBJ1-1
d_call: NA

cdr3_aa: CASSEGGTRYYEQSF
cdr3_nt: TGTGCCAGCAGTGAAGGCGGGACCCGATACTACGAGCAGTCCTTC
clone_size: NA
v_call: TRBV6-1
j_call: TRBJ2-7
d_call: NA

cdr3_aa: CASSQDITALRHSNQPQHF
cdr3_nt: TGCGCCAGCAGCCAAGATATTACAGCCCTAAGGCATAGCAATCAGCCCCAGCATTTT
clone_size: many
v_call: TRBV4-1
j_call: TRBJ1-5
d_call: NA

cdr3_aa: CASGTTTGRGLNYGYTF
cdr3_nt: TGCGCCAGCGGCACAACGACAGGGCGGGGCCTTAACTATGGCTACACCTTC
clone_size: many
v_call: TRBV5-1
j_call: TRBJ1-2
d_call: TRBD1

cdr3_aa: CASSQTSGRAYEQYF
cdr3_nt: TGTGCCAGCAGCCAAACTAGCGGGAGGGCCTACGAGCAGTACTTC
clone_size: many
v_call: TRBV14
j_call: TRBJ2-7
d_call: TRBD2

cdr3_aa: CSAIKSNQPQHF
cdr3_nt: TGCAGTGCCATTAAGAGCAATCAGCCCCAGCATTTT
clone_size: many
v_call: TRBV20-1
j_call: TRBJ1-5
d_call: NA

cdr3_aa: CASGSTKPPVSNQPQHF
cdr3_nt: TGTGCCAGCGGCTCGACGAAGCCCCCCGTTAGCAATCAGCCCCAGCATTTT
clone_size: many
v_call: TRBV6-5
j_call: TRBJ1-5
d_call: NA

cdr3_aa: CASSSRQGAMGEQYF
cdr3_nt: TGCGCCAGCAGCTCTCGACAGGGGGCTATGGGAGAGCAGTACTTC
clone_size: many
v_call: TRBV5-1
j_call: TRBJ2-7
d_call: TRBD1

cdr3_aa: CASSMLAGGPSGELVF
cdr3_nt: TGTGCCAGTAGTATGCTAGCGGGAGGGCCTTCCGGGGAGCTGGTTTTT
clone_size: many
v_call: TRBV19
j_call: TRBJ2-2
d_call: TRBD2

cdr3_aa: CASSTPGTQKETQYF
cdr3_nt: TGTGCCAGCAGTACACCCGGGACTCAAAAAGAGACCCAGTACTTC
clone_size: many
v_call: TRBV6-5
j_call: TRBJ2-5
d_call: NA

cdr3_aa: CASSFWGTETGELFF
cdr3_nt: TGTGCCAGCAGTTTTTGGGGGACGGAGACCGGGGAGCTGTTTTTT
clone_size: many
v_call: TRBV27
j_call: TRBJ2-2
d_call: NA

cdr3_aa: CASSQVPGVDNQPQHF
cdr3_nt: TGCGCCAGCAGCCAAGTCCCAGGGGTGGACAATCAGCCCCAGCATTTT
clone_size: many
v_call: TRBV4-1
j_call: TRBJ1-5
d_call: NA

cdr3_aa: CASSPGAEYGYTF
cdr3_nt: TGTGCCAGCAGTCCCGGGGCAGAGTATGGCTACACCTTC
clone_size: NA
v_call: TRBV6-1
j_call: TRBJ1-2
d_call: NA

cdr3_aa: CASIYILGTGELFF
cdr3_nt: TGTGCCAGCATTTACATATTAGGCACCGGGGAGCTGTTTTTT
clone_size: many
v_call: TRBV2
j_call: TRBJ2-2
d_call: NA

cdr3_aa: CASRAAGSDYGYTF
cdr3_nt: TGTGCCAGTAGGGCCGCAGGGTCTGACTATGGCTACACCTTC
clone_size: NA
v_call: TRBV19
j_call: TRBJ1-2
d_call: NA

cdr3_aa: CASRSGRDGETQYF
cdr3_nt: TGTGCCAGTAGGTCGGGACGGGATGGGGAGACCCAGTACTTC
clone_size: many
v_call: TRBV19
j_call: TRBJ2-5
d_call: NA

cdr3_aa: CASSPSSPGELFF
cdr3_nt: TGTGCCAGCAGCCCCTCATCCCCCGGGGAGCTGTTTTTT
clone_size: NA
v_call: TRBV9
j_call: TRBJ2-2
d_call: NA

cdr3_aa: CASSPLGTFNYGYTF
cdr3_nt: TGTGCCAGCAGCCCCTTGGGGACTTTTAACTATGGCTACACCTTC
clone_size: NA
v_call: TRBV7-6
j_call: TRBJ1-2
d_call: NA

cdr3_aa: CATSSTRGETQYF
cdr3_nt: TGTGCCACCAGTAGTACCCGCGGGGAGACCCAGTACTTC
clone_size: once
v_call: TRBV15
j_call: TRBJ2-5
d_call: NA

cdr3_aa: CSAQREVSSYEQYF
cdr3_nt: TGCAGTGCCCAAAGGGAGGTTTCTTCCTACGAGCAGTACTTC
clone_size: NA
v_call: TRBV20-1
j_call: TRBJ2-7
d_call: NA

cdr3_aa: CASSLTQGVDQPQHF
cdr3_nt: TGTGCCAGCAGTTTAACCCAGGGGGTTGATCAGCCCCAGCATTTT
clone_size: few
v_call: TRBV3-1
j_call: TRBJ1-5
d_call: TRBD1

cdr3_aa: CASSQDKDRGAYEQYF
cdr3_nt: TGCGCCAGCAGCCAAGACAAGGACAGGGGGGCCTACGAGCAGTACTTC
clone_size: many
v_call: TRBV4-1
j_call: TRBJ2-7
d_call: TRBD1

cdr3_aa: CASRDGMRTEAFF
cdr3_nt: TGTGCCAGCAGGGACGGGATGCGGACTGAAGCTTTCTTT
clone_size: many
v_call: TRBV28
j_call: TRBJ1-1
d_call: NA

cdr3_aa: CASSFLAGLNYQPQHF
cdr3_nt: TGTGCCAGCAGTTTCCTTGCGGGACTCAACTATCAGCCCCAGCATTTT
clone_size: NA
v_call: TRBV28
j_call: TRBJ1-5
d_call: NA

cdr3_aa: CASSLGSNYEQYF
cdr3_nt: TGTGCCAGCAGCTTAGGGTCCAATTACGAGCAGTACTTC
clone_size: many
v_call: TRBV7-9
j_call: TRBJ2-7
d_call: NA

cdr3_aa: CASSVGQRYEQYF
cdr3_nt: TGTGCCAGCAGTGTGGGACAACGCTACGAGCAGTACTTC
clone_size: many
v_call: TRBV2
j_call: TRBJ2-7
d_call: NA

cdr3_aa: CASSQGAGAPYEQYF
cdr3_nt: TGTGCCAGCAGCCAGGGGGCAGGAGCTCCCTACGAGCAGTACTTC
clone_size: NA
v_call: TRBV14
j_call: TRBJ2-7
d_call: NA